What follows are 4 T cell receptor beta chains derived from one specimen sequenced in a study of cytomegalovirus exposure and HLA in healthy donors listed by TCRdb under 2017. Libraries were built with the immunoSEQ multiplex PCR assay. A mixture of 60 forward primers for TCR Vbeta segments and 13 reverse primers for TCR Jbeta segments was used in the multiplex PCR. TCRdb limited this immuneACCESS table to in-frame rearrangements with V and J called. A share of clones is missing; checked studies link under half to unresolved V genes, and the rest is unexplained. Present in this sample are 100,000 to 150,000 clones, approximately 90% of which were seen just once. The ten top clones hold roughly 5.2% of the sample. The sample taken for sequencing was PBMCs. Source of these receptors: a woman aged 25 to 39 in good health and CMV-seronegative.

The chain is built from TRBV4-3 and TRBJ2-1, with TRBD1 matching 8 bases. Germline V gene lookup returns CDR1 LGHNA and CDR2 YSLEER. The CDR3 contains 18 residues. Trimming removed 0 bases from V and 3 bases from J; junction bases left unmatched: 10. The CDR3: CASSQDLMDRDNYNEQFF. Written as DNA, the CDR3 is TGCGCCAGCAGCCAAGATCTTATGGACAGGGACAACTACAATGAGCAGTTCTTC.

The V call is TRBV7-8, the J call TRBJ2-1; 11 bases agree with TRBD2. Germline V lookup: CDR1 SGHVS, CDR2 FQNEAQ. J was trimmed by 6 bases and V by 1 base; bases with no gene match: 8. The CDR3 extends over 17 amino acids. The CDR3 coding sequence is TGTGCCAGCAGCTTAGGGTCCACTAGCGGGAGAGGCAATGAGCAGTTCTTC. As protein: CASSLGSTSGRGNEQFF.

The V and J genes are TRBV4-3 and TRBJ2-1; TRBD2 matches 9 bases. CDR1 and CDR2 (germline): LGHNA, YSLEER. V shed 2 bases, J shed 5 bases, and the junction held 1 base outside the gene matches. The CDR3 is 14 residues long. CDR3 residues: CASSQRLADNEQFF. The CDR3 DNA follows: TGCGCCAGCAGCCAAAGACTAGCGGACAATGAGCAGTTCTTC.

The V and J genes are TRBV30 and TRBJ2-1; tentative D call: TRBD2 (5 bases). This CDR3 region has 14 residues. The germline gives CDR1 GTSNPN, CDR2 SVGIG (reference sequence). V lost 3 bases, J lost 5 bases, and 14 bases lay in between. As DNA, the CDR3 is TGTGCCTGGAGCGGACTCGTGGCCCACAATGAGCAGTTCTTC. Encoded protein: CAWSGLVAHNEQFF. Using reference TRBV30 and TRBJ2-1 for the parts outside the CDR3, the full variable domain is SQTIHQWPATLVQPVGSPLSLECTVEGTSNPNLYWYRQAAGRGLQLLFYSVGIGQISSEVPQNLSASRPQDRQFILSSKKLLLSDSGFYLCAWSGLVAHNEQFFGPGTRLTVL.